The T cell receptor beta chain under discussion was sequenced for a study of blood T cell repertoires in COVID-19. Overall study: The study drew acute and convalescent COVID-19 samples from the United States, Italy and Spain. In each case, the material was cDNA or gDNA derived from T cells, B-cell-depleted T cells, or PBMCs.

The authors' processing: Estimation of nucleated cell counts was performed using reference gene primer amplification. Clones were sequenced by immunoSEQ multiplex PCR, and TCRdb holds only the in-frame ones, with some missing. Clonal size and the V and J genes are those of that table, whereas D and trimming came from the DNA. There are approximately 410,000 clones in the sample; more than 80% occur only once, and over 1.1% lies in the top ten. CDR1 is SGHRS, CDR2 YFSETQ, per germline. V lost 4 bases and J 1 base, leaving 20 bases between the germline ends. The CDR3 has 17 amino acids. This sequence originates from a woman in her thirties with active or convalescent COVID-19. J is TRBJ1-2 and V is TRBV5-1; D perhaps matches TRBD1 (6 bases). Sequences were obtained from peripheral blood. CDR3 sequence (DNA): TGCGCCAGCAGCCAGAGGACAGACAACTACTTTAACTATGGCTACACCTTC. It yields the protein CASSQRTDNYFNYGYTF.